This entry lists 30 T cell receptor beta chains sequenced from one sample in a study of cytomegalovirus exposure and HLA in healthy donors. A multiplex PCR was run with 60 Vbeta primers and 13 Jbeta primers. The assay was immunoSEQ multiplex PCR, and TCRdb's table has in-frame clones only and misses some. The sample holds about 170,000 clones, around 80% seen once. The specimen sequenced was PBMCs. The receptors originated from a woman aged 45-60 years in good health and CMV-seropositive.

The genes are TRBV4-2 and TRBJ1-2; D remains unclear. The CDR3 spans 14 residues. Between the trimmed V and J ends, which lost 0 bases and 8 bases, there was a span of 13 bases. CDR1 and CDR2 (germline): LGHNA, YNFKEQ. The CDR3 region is CASSQDRRVMGYTF. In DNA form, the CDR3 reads TGTGCCAGCAGCCAAGATCGGAGGGTCATGGGCTACACCTTC.

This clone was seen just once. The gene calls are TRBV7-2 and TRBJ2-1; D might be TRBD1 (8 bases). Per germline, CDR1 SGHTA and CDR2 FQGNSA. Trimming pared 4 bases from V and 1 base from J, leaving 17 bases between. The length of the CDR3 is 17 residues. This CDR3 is CASSSGGGGLSYNEQFF. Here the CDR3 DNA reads TGTGCCAGCAGCTCAGGGGGCGGGGGCCTATCCTACAATGAGCAGTTCTTC.

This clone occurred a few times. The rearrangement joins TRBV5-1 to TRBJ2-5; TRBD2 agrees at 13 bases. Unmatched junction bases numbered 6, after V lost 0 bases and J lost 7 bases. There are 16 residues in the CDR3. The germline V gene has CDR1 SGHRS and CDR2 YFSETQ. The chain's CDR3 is CASSLELAGGPGTQYF. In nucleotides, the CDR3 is TGCGCCAGCAGCTTGGAACTAGCGGGGGGGCCTGGGACCCAGTACTTC.

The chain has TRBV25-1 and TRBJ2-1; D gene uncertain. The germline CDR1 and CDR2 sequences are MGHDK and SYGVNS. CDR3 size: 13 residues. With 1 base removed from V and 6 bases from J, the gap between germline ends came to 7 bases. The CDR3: CASSELSGNEQFF. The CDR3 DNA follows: TGTGCCAGCAGTGAATTATCGGGCAATGAGCAGTTCTTC.

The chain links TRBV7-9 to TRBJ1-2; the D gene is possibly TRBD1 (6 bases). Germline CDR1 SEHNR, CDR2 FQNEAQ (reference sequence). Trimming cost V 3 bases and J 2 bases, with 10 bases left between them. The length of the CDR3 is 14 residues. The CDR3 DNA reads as TGTGCCAGCAGCTTGTCGGGACAAAACTATGGCTACACCTTC. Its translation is CASSLSGQNYGYTF.

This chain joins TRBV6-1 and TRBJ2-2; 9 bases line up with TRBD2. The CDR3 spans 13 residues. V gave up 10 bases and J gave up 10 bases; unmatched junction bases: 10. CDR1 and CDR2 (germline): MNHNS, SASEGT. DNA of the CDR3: TGTGCCACAGGGACTAGCTACATAGAGGAGCTGTTTTTT. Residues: CATGTSYIEELFF.

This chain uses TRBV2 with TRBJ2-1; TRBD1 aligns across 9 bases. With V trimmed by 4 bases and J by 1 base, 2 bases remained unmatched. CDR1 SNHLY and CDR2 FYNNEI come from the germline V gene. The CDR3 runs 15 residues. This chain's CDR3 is CASSGGTGSYNEQFF. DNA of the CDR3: TGTGCCAGCAGTGGCGGGACAGGGTCCTACAATGAGCAGTTCTTC.

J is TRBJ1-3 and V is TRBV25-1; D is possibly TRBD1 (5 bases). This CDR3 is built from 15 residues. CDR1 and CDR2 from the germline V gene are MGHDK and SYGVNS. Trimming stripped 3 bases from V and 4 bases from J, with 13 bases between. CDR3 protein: CASSDDAGEGNTIYF. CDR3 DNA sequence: TGTGCCAGCAGTGACGACGCGGGGGAAGGAAACACCATATATTTT. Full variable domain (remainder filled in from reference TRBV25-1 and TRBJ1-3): EADIYQTPRYLVIGTGKKITLECSQTMGHDKMYWYQQDPGMELHLIHYSYGVNSTEKGDLSSESTVSRIRTEHFPLTLESARPSHTSQYLCASSDDAGEGNTIYFGEGSWLTVV.

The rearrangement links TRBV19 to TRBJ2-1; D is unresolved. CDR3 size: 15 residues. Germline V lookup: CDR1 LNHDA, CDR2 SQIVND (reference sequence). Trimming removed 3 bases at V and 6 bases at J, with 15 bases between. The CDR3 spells CASSIGVWLGNEQFF. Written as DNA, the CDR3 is TGTGCCAGTAGTATCGGAGTTTGGCTCGGCAATGAGCAGTTCTTC. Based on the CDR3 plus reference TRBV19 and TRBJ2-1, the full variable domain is DGGITQSPKYLFRKEGQNVTLSCEQNLNHDAMYWYRQDPGQGLRLIYYSQIVNDFQKGDIAEGYSVSREKKESFPLTVTSAQKNPTAFYLCASSIGVWLGNEQFFGPGTRLTVL.

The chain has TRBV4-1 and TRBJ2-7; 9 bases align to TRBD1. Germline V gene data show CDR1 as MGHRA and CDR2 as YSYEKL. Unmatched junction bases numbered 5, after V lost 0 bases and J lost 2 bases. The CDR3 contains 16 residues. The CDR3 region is CASSQDPGQGAYEQYF. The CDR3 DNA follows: TGCGCCAGCAGCCAAGATCCGGGACAGGGAGCCTACGAGCAGTACTTC.

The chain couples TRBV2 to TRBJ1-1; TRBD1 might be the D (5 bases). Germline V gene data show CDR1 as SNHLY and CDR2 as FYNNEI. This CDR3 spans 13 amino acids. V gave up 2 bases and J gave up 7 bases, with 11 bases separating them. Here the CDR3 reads CASSESREGEAFF. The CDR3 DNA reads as TGTGCCAGCAGTGAAAGCAGGGAGGGTGAAGCTTTCTTT.

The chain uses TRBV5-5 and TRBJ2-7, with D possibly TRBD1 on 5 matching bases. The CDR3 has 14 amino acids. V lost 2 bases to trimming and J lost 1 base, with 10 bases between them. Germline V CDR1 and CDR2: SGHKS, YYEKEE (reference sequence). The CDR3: CASSFHAGSYEQYF. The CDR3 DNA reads TGTGCCAGCAGCTTCCACGCAGGGTCCTACGAGCAGTACTTC. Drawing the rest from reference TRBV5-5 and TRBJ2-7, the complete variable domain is DAGVTQSPTHLIKTRGQQVTLRCSPISGHKSVSWYQQVLGQGPQFIFQYYEKEERGRGNFPDRFSARQFPNYSSELNVNALLLGDSALYLCASSFHAGSYEQYFGPGTRLTVT.

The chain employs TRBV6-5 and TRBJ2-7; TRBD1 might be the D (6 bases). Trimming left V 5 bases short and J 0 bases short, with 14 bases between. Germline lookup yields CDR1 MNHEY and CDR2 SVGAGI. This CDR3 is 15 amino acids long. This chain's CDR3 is CASSTQTGHSYEQYF. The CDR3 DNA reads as TGTGCCAGCAGTACTCAGACAGGTCACTCCTACGAGCAGTACTTC.

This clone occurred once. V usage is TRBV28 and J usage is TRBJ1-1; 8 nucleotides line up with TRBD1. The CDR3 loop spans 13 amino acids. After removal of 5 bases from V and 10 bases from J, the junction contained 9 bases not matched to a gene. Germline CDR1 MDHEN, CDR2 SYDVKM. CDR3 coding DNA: TGTGCCAGCAGTCCGTGGACAGGGTCTGCAGCTTTCTTT. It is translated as CASSPWTGSAAFF.

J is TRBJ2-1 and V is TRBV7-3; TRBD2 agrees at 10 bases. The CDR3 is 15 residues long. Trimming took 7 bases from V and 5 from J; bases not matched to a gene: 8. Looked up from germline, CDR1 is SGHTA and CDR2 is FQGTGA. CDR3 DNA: TGTGCCAGCACATTAGCGGGGGGCGGGCACAATGAGCAGTTCTTC. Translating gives CASTLAGGGHNEQFF. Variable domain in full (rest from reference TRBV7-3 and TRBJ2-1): GAGVSQTPSNKVTEKGKYVELRCDPISGHTALYWYRQSLGQGPEFLIYFQGTGAADDSGLPNDRFFAVRPEGSVSTLKIQRTERGDSAVYLCASTLAGGGHNEQFFGPGTRLTVL.

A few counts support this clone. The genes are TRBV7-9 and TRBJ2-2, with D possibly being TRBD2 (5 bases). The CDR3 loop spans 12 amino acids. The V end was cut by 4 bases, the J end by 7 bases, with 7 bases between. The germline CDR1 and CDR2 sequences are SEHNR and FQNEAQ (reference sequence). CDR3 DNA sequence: TGTGCCAGCAGCTCGGAGGTCGGGGAGCTGTTTTTT. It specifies CASSSEVGELFF.

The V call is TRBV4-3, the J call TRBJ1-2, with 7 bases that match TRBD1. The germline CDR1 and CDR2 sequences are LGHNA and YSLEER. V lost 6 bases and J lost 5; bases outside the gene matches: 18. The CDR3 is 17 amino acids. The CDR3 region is CASSPQGTAFGGYGYTF. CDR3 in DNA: TGCGCCAGCAGTCCACAAGGGACAGCGTTCGGGGGATATGGCTACACCTTC.

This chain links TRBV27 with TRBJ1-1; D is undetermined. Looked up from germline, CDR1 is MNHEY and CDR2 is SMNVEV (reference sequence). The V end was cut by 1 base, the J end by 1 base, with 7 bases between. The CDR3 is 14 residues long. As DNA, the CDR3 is TGTGCCAGCAGTTTATTTGAGGGGAACACTGAAGCTTTCTTT. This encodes CASSLFEGNTEAFF.

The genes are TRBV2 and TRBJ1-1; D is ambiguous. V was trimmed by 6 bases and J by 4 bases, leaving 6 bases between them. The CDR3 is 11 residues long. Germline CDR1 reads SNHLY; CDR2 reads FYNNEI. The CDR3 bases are TGTGCCAGCAGGGAGGGCACTGAAGCTTTCTTT. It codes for CASREGTEAFF.

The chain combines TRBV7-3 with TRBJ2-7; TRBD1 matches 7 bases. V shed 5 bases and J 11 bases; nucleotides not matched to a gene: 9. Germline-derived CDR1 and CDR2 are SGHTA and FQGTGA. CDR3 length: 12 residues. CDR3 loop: CASSPDRILKYF. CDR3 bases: TGTGCCAGCAGCCCGGACAGGATCTTGAAGTACTTC.

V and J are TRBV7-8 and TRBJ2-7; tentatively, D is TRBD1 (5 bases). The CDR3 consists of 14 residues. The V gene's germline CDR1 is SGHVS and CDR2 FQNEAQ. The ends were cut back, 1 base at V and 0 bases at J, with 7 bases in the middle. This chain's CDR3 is CASSLVQGSYEQYF. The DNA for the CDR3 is TGTGCCAGCAGCTTAGTGCAGGGCTCCTACGAGCAGTACTTC.

The CDR3 DNA reads as TGCAGCGTTGAAGAAGGGGAGGGGCCCCAGCATTTT. This encodes CSVEEGEGPQHF. V and J are TRBV29-1 and TRBJ1-5, with D perhaps matching TRBD1 (5 bases). The CDR3 is made up of 12 amino acids. V dropped 0 bases and J dropped 9 bases, with 9 bases sitting between them. Germline V gene sequence: CDR1 SQVTM, CDR2 ANQGSEA.

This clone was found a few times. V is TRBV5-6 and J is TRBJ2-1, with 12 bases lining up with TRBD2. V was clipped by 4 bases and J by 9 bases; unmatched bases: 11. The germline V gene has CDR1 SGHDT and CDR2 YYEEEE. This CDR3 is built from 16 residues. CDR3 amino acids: CASSHPTSGRGVEQFF. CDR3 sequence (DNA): TGTGCCAGCAGCCATCCGACTAGCGGGAGAGGGGTTGAGCAGTTCTTC.

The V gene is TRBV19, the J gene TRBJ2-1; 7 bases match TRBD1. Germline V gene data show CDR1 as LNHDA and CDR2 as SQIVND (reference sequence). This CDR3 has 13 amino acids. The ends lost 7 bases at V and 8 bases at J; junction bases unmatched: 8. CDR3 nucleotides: TGTGCCAGTACTGGCAGGGGGACGCATGAGCAGTTCTTC. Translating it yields CASTGRGTHEQFF.

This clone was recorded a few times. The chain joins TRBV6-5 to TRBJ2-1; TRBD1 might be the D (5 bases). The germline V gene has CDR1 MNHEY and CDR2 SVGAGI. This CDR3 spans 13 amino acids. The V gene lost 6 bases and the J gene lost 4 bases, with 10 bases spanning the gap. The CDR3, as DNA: TGTGCCAGCAGGTCCGACAGTTACAATGAGCAGTTCTTC. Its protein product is CASRSDSYNEQFF.

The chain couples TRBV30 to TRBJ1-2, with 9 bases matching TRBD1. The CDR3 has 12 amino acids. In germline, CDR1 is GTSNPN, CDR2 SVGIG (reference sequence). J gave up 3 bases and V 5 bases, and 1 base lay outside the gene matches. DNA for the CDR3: TGTGCCTGGTGGACAGGGGACTATGGCTACACCTTC. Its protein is CAWWTGDYGYTF.

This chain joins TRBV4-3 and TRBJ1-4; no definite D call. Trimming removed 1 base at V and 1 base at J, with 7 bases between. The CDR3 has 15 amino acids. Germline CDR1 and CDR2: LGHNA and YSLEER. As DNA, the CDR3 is TGCGCCAGCAGCCAAGTGGCAGAAACTAATGAAAAACTGTTTTTT. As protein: CASSQVAETNEKLFF.

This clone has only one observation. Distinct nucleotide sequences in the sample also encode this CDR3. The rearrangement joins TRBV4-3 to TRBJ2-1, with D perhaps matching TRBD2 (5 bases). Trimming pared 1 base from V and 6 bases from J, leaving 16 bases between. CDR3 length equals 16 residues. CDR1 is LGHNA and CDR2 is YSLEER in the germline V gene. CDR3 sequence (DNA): TGCGCCAGCAGCCAAGGTCCGGGAACACGACCCAATGAGCAGTTCTTC. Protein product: CASSQGPGTRPNEQFF.

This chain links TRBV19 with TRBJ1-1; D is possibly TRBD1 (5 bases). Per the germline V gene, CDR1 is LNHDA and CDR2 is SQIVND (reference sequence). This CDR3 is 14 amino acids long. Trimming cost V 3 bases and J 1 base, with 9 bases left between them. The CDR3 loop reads CASSIFQGNTEAFF. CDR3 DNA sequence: TGTGCCAGTAGTATCTTCCAGGGGAACACTGAAGCTTTCTTT.

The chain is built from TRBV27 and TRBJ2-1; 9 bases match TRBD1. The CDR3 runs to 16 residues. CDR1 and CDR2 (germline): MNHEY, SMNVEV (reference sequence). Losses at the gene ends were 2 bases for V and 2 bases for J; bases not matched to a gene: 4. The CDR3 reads CASSLEGTGTYNEQFF. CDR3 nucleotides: TGTGCCAGCAGTTTAGAGGGGACAGGGACCTACAATGAGCAGTTCTTC.